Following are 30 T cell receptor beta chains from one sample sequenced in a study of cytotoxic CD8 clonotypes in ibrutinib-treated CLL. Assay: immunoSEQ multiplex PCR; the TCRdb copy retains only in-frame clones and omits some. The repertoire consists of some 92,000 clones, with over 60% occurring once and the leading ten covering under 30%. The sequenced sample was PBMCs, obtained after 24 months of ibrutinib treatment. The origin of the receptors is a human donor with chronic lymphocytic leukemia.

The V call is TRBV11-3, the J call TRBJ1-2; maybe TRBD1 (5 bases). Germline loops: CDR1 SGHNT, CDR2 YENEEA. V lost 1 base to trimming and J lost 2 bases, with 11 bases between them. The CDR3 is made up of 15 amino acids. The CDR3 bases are TGTGCCAGCAGCTTAGCGGGGCAGGGCAACTATGGCTACACCTTC. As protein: CASSLAGQGNYGYTF.

The CDR3 region is CAISDFKGGTEAFF. The CDR3 bases are TGTGCCATCAGTGATTTTAAGGGGGGAACTGAAGCTTTCTTT. V usage is TRBV10-3 and J usage is TRBJ1-1, with D perhaps matching TRBD1 (6 bases). The CDR3 loop spans 14 amino acids. CDR1 and CDR2 from the germline V gene are ENHRY and SYGVKD. V was shortened by 3 bases and J by 5 bases, with 13 bases between the two germline ends.

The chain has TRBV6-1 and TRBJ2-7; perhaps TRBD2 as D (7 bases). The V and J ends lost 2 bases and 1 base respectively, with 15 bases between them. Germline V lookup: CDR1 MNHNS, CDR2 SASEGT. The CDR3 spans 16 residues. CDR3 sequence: CASSERGGAASYEQYF. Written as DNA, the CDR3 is TGTGCCAGCAGTGAAAGGGGGGGGGCAGCATCCTACGAGCAGTACTTC.

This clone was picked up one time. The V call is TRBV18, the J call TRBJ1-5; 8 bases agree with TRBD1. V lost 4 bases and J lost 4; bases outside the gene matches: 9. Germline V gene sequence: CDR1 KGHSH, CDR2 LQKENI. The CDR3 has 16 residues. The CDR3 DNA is TGTGCCAGCTCACAAACAGGAAACAGGGGGAATCAGCCCCAGCATTTT. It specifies CASSQTGNRGNQPQHF.

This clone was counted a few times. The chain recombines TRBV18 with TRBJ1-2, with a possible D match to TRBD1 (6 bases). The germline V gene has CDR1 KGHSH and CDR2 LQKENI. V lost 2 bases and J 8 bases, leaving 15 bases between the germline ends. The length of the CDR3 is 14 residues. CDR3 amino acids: CASSPTGPGDGYTF. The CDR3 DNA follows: TGTGCCAGCTCACCAACAGGGCCAGGGGACGGCTACACCTTC.

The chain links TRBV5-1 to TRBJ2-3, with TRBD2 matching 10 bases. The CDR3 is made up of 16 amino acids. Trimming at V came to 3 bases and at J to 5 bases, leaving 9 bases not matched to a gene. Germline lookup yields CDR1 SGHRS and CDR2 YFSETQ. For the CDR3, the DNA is TGCGCCAGCAGCTCCGTGATAGCGGGAGGTGTAGATACGCAGTATTTT. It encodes CASSSVIAGGVDTQYF.

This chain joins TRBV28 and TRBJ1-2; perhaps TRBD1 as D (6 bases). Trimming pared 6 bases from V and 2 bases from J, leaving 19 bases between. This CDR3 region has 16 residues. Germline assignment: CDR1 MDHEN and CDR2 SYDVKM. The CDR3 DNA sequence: TGTGCCAGCAGCACGCTAATTAGGGGGAGAAACTATGGCTACACCTTC. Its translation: CASSTLIRGRNYGYTF.

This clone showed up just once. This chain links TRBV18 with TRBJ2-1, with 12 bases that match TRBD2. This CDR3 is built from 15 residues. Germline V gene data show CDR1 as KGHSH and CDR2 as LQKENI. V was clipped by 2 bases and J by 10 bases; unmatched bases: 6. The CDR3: CASSPSSGRVMEQFF. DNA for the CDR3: TGTGCCAGCTCACCATCTAGCGGGAGGGTTATGGAGCAGTTCTTC.

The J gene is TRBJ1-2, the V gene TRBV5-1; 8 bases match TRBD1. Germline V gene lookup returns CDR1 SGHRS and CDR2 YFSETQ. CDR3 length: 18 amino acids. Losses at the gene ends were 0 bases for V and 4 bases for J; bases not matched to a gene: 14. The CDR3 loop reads CASSLDPLGQGHSYGYTF. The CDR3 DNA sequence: TGCGCCAGCAGCTTGGACCCCTTAGGACAGGGTCATAGCTATGGCTACACCTTC.

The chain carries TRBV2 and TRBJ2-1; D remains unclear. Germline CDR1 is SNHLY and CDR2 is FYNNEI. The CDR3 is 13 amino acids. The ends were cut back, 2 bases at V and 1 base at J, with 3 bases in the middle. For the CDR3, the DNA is TGTGCCAGCAGTGAAAGGTCCTACAATGAGCAGTTCTTC. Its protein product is CASSERSYNEQFF. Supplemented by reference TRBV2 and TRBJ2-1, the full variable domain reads EPEVTQTPSHQVTQMGQEVILRCVPISNHLYFYWYRQILGQKVEFLVSFYNNEISEKSEIFDDQFSVERPDGSNFTLKIRSTKLEDSAMYFCASSERSYNEQFFGPGTRLTVL.

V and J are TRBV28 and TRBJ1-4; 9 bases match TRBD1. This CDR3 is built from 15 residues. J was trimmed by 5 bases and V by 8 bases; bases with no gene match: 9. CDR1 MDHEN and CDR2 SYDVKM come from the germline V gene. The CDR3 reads CASFSTGTGNEKLFF. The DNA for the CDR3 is TGTGCCAGCTTTTCAACCGGGACAGGGAATGAAAAACTGTTTTTT.

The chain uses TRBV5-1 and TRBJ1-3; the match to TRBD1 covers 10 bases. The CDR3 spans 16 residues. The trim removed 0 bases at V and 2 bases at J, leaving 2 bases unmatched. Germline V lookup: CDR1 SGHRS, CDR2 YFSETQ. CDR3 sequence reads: CASSLEGTGAGNTIYF. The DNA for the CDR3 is TGCGCCAGCAGCTTGGAAGGGACAGGGGCTGGAAACACCATATATTTT.

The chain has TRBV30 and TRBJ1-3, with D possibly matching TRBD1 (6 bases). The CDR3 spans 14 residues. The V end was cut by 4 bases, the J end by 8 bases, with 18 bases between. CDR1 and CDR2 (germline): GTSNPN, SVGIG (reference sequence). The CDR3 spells CAWMGASPRDTIYF. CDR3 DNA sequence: TGTGCCTGGATGGGGGCCTCCCCACGAGACACCATATATTTT.

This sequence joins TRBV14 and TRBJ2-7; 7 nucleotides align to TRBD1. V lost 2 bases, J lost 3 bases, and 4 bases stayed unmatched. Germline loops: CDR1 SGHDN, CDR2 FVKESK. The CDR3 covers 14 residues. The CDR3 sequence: CASSQWDSVYEQYF. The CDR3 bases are TGTGCCAGCAGCCAATGGGACAGTGTCTACGAGCAGTACTTC. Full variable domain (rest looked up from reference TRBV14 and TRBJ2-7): EAGVTQFPSHSVIEKGQTVTLRCDPISGHDNLYWYRRVMGKEIKFLLHFVKESKQDESGMPNNRFLAERTGGTYSTLKVQPAELEDSGVYFCASSQWDSVYEQYFGPGTRLTVT.

The CDR3 region is CATSRVRTVNTEAFF. The CDR3 DNA reads as TGTGCCACCAGCAGGGTAAGAACGGTGAACACTGAAGCTTTCTTT. The V and J genes are TRBV15 and TRBJ1-1; D ambiguous. The V and J ends lost 3 bases and 0 bases respectively, with 11 bases between them. CDR3 size: 15 residues. Germline loops: CDR1 LNHNV, CDR2 YYDKDF (reference sequence).

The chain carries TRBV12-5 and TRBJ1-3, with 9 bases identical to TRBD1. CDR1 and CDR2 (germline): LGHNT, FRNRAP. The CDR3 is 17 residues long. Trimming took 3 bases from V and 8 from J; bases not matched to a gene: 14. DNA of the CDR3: TGTGCTAGTGGTTTAACCCCCACCGGGACAGGGCGGGACACCATATATTTT. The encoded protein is CASGLTPTGTGRDTIYF.

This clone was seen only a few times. The CDR3: CSAASGEKLFF. CDR3 DNA sequence: TGCAGTGCTGCGAGTGGTGAAAAACTGTTTTTT. V and J are TRBV20-1 and TRBJ1-4; D gene ambiguous. CDR1 is DFQATT and CDR2 is SNEGSKA in the germline V gene (reference sequence). The germline V and J ends were trimmed by 5 bases and 7 bases, with 8 bases remaining between them. The length of the CDR3 is 11 residues.

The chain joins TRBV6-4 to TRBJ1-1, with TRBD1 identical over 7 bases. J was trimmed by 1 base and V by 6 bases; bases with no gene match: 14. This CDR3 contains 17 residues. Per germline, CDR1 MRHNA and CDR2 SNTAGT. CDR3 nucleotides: TGTGCCAGCAGCCTCCGTCGGGGACAGCTCGAGAACACTGAAGCTTTCTTT. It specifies CASSLRRGQLENTEAFF.

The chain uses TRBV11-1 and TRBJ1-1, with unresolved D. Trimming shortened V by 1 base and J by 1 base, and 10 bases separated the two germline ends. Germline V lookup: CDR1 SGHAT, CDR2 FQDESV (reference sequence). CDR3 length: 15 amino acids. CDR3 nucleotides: TGTGCCAGCAGCTTAGATCGGCACAGGAACACTGAAGCTTTCTTT. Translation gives CASSLDRHRNTEAFF.

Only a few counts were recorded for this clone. Here the CDR3 reads CASSIGQASNQPQHF. CDR3 bases: TGTGCCAGTAGTATTGGACAGGCTAGCAATCAGCCCCAGCATTTT. This chain joins TRBV19 and TRBJ1-5, with TRBD1 identical over 7 bases. The CDR3 has 15 residues. The trim removed 3 bases at V and 0 bases at J, leaving 2 bases unmatched. Germline CDR1 reads LNHDA; CDR2 reads SQIVND (reference sequence). The full variable domain, with the rest looked up from reference TRBV19 and TRBJ1-5, is DGGITQSPKYLFRKEGQNVTLSCEQNLNHDAMYWYRQDPGQGLRLIYYSQIVNDFQKGDIAEGYSVSREKKESFPLTVTSAQKNPTAFYLCASSIGQASNQPQHFGDGTRLSIL.

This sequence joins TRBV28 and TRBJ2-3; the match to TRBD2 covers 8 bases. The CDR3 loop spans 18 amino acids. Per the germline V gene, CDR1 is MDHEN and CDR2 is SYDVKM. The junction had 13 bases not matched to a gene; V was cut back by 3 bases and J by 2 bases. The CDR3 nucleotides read TGTGCCAGCAGTTTTAGAGCCCTCCATAGCGGGACCACAGATACGCAGTATTTT. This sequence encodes CASSFRALHSGTTDTQYF.

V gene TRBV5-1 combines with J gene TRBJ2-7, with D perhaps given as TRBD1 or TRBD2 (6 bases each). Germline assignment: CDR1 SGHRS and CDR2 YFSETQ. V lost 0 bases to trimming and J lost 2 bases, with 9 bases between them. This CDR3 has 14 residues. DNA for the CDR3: TGCGCCAGCAGCTTGGAGGGGGGCCCCTACGAGCAGTACTTC. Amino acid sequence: CASSLEGGPYEQYF. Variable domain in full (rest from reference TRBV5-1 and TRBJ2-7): KAGVTQTPRYLIKTRGQQVTLSCSPISGHRSVSWYQQTPGQGLQFLFEYFSETQRNKGNFPGRFSGRQFSNSRSEMNVSTLELGDSALYLCASSLEGGPYEQYFGPGTRLTVT.

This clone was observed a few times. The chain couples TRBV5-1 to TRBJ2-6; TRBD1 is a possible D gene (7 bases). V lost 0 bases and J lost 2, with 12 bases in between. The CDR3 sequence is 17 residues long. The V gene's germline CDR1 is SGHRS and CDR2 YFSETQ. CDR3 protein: CASSLGQGGPGANVLTF. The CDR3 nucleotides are TGCGCCAGCAGCTTGGGACAGGGAGGCCCTGGGGCCAACGTCCTGACTTTC.

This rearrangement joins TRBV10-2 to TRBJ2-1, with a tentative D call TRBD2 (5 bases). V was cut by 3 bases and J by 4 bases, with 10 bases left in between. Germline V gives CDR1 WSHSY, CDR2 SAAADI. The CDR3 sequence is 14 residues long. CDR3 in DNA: TGCGCCAGCAGTGACCTTAGCGAATACAATGAGCAGTTCTTC. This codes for CASSDLSEYNEQFF.

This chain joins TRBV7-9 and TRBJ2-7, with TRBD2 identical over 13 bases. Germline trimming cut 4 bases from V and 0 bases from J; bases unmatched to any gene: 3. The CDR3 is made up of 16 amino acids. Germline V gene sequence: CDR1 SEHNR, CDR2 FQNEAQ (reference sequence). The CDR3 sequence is CASSYWTSGGSYEQYF. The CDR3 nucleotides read TGTGCCAGCAGCTACTGGACTAGCGGGGGCTCCTACGAGCAGTACTTC.

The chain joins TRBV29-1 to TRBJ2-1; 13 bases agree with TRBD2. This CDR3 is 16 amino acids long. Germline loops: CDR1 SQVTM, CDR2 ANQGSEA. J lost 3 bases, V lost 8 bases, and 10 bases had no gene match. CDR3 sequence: CSLGGLAGRLYNEQFF. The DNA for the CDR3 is TGCAGCTTGGGGGGACTAGCGGGAAGACTCTACAATGAGCAGTTCTTC.

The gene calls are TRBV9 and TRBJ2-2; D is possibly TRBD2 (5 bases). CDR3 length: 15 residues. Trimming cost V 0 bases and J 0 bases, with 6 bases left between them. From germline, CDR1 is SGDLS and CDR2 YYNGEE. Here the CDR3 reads CASSVAGTNTGELFF. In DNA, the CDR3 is TGTGCCAGCAGCGTAGCGGGAACGAACACCGGGGAGCTGTTTTTT.

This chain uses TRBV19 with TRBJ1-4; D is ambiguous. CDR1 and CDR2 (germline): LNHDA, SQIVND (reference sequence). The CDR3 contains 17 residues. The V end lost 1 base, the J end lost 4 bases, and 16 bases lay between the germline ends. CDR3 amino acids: CASSIAPGSGINEKLFF. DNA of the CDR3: TGTGCCAGTAGTATAGCCCCTGGTAGCGGAATTAATGAAAAACTGTTTTTT.

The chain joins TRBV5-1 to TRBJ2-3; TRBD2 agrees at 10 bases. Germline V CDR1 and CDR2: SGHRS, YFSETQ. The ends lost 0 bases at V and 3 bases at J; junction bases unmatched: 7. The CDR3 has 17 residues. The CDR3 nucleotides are TGCGCCAGCAGCTTGGCCCTAGCGGGAGCTGGAACAGATACGCAGTATTTT. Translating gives CASSLALAGAGTDTQYF.

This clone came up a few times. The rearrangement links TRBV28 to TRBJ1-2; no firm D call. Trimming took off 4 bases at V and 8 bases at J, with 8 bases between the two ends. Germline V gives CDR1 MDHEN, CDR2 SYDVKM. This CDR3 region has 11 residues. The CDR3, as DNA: TGTGCCAGCAGTTACTCCCTCGGCTACACCTTC. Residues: CASSYSLGYTF.